These T cell receptor beta chains were read from a single sample in a study of OX40 agonist ivuxolimab in advanced cancers. The assay was immunoSEQ multiplex PCR, and TCRdb's table has in-frame clones only and misses some. This table has roughly 86,000 clones, about nine tenths appearing once. The sample here was CD4+ or CD8+ T cells sorted from blood, taken in a trial of the OX40 agonist ivuxolimab. The receptors come from an adult with an advanced solid tumor such as melanoma, head and neck, liver or kidney cancer. The CDR3 runs from the conserved cysteine through the conserved F or W. The D gene is left open where the match is weak. Only some rows state a clone size, as once, few, many or a class for expanded clones.

size: -; V: TRBV5-6; D: -; J: TRBJ1-2; CDR3: CASSLARYGYTF; DNA: TGTGCCAGCAGCTTGGCCAGGTATGGCTACACCTTC
size: few; V: TRBV2; D: -; J: TRBJ1-1; CDR3: CASKTGQKAFF; DNA: TGTGCCAGCAAAACCGGTCAGAAAGCTTTCTTT
size: -; V: TRBV7-2; D: TRBD1; J: TRBJ1-1; CDR3: CASSLQGQEAAFF; DNA: TGTGCCAGCAGCTTACAGGGACAGGAGGCGGCTTTCTTT
size: -; V: TRBV20-1; D: TRBD1; J: TRBJ1-1; CDR3: CSARGTAAFF; DNA: TGCAGTGCTAGGGGGACAGCAGCTTTCTTT
size: few; V: TRBV28; D: -; J: TRBJ1-5; CDR3: CASGSPDRGQPQHF; DNA: TGTGCCAGCGGGTCCCCAGATAGGGGACAGCCCCAGCATTTT
size: -; V: TRBV30; D: -; J: TRBJ2-7; CDR3: CAWSVLLEYEQYF; DNA: TGTGCCTGGAGTGTACTGCTGGAATACGAGCAGTACTTC
size: -; V: TRBV5-5; D: -; J: TRBJ2-3; CDR3: CASSFFRGTSTDTQYF; DNA: TGTGCCAGCAGCTTTTTCAGGGGAACCAGCACAGATACGCAGTATTTT
size: few; V: TRBV2; D: -; J: TRBJ2-2; CDR3: CASSAGQITGELFF; DNA: TGTGCCAGCAGTGCGGGACAAATCACCGGGGAGCTGTTTTTT
size: -; V: TRBV7-3; D: TRBD1; J: TRBJ2-6; CDR3: CASSRQGSGANVLTF; DNA: TGTGCCAGCAGCCGACAGGGCTCTGGGGCCAACGTCCTGACTTTC
size: few; V: TRBV7-9; D: -; J: TRBJ1-3; CDR3: CASSQGRISGNTIYF; DNA: TGTGCCAGCAGCCAAGGACGGATCTCTGGAAACACCATATATTTT
size: -; V: TRBV9; D: -; J: TRBJ2-5; CDR3: CASSSGGMTLGETQYF; DNA: TGTGCCAGCAGCTCCGGGGGTATGACACTAGGGGAGACCCAGTACTTC
size: -; V: TRBV7-9; D: TRBD2; J: TRBJ2-1; CDR3: CASHLAGLINEQFF; DNA: TGTGCCAGTCACTTAGCGGGCCTGATCAATGAGCAGTTCTTC
size: -; V: TRBV6-1; D: -; J: TRBJ1-1; CDR3: CASKTALNTEAFF; DNA: TGTGCCAGCAAGACGGCACTGAACACTGAAGCTTTCTTT
size: -; V: TRBV19; D: TRBD1; J: TRBJ2-7; CDR3: CATQSLTGAYEQYF; DNA: TGTGCCACCCAATCCCTGACAGGGGCCTACGAGCAGTACTTC
size: once; V: TRBV19; D: TRBD2; J: TRBJ2-1; CDR3: CASRTGTIFNEQFF; DNA: TGTGCCAGTAGAACGGGGACTATTTTCAATGAGCAGTTCTTC
size: -; V: TRBV7-9; D: -; J: TRBJ2-5; CDR3: CASSQDGPGTQYF; DNA: TGTGCCAGCAGCCAGGACGGCCCGGGGACCCAGTACTTC
size: -; V: TRBV5-4; D: -; J: TRBJ2-5; CDR3: CASSLTYQETQYF; DNA: TGTGCCAGCAGCTTGACATACCAAGAGACCCAGTACTTC
size: -; V: TRBV4-1; D: TRBD1; J: TRBJ2-7; CDR3: CASSQDVQGYLSTYEQYF; DNA: TGCGCCAGCAGCCAAGATGTACAGGGGTACCTTTCAACCTACGAGCAGTACTTC
size: few; V: TRBV7-3; D: TRBD2; J: TRBJ2-3; CDR3: CASSSGLAGTDTQYF; DNA: TGTGCCAGCAGCTCCGGACTAGCGGGCACAGATACGCAGTATTTT
size: -; V: TRBV5-6; D: -; J: TRBJ2-2; CDR3: CASSLNTGELFF; DNA: TGTGCCAGCAGCCTGAACACCGGGGAGCTGTTTTTT
size: -; V: TRBV14; D: -; J: TRBJ2-2; CDR3: CASSQGWGFAGELFF; DNA: TGTGCCAGCAGCCAAGGATGGGGTTTTGCCGGGGAGCTGTTTTTT
size: -; V: TRBV18; D: -; J: TRBJ2-5; CDR3: CASSPQETQYF; DNA: TGTGCCAGCTCACCCCAAGAGACCCAGTACTTC
size: -; V: TRBV7-2; D: -; J: TRBJ2-2; CDR3: CASSLGQNTGELFF; DNA: TGTGCCAGCAGCTTAGGACAGAACACCGGGGAGCTGTTTTTT
size: once; V: TRBV10-3; D: TRBD1; J: TRBJ2-7; CDR3: CAIGPPGQGWAQYF; DNA: TGTGCCATCGGTCCGCCAGGACAGGGATGGGCGCAGTACTTC
size: -; V: TRBV28; D: TRBD1; J: TRBJ2-1; CDR3: CASSSGARTGSYNEQFF; DNA: TGTGCCAGCAGTTCTGGGGCCCGGACAGGGTCCTACAATGAGCAGTTCTTC
size: -; V: TRBV5-1; D: -; J: TRBJ1-5; CDR3: CASSLDGTPEEPQHF; DNA: TGCGCCAGCAGCTTGGACGGTACTCCTGAGGAGCCCCAGCATTTT
size: few; V: TRBV5-6; D: -; J: TRBJ1-2; CDR3: CASSLIDGYTF; DNA: TGTGCCAGCAGCTTGATAGATGGCTACACCTTC
size: -; V: TRBV9; D: -; J: TRBJ2-2; CDR3: CASSATSTGELFF; DNA: TGTGCCAGCAGTGCAACAAGCACCGGGGAGCTGTTTTTT
size: -; V: TRBV18; D: -; J: TRBJ1-3; CDR3: CASSSVITLRGNTIYF; DNA: TGTGCCAGCTCAAGCGTGATAACTTTACGGGGAAACACCATATATTTT
size: -; V: TRBV6-1; D: -; J: TRBJ1-2; CDR3: CASSETDYGYTF; DNA: TGTGCCAGCAGTGAAACGGACTATGGCTACACCTTC
size: -; V: TRBV5-1; D: TRBD2; J: TRBJ2-5; CDR3: CASSTTSGPQETQYF; DNA: TGTGCCAGCAGCACGACTAGCGGGCCCCAAGAGACCCAGTACTTC
size: -; V: TRBV18; D: -; J: TRBJ1-1; CDR3: CASSLGGGSNTEAFF; DNA: TGTGCCAGCTCCCTGGGGGGAGGGTCGAACACTGAAGCTTTCTTT
size: -; V: TRBV9; D: -; J: TRBJ2-1; CDR3: CASSVAYNEQFF; DNA: TGTGCCAGCAGCGTCGCTTACAATGAGCAGTTCTTC
size: -; V: TRBV7-8; D: -; J: TRBJ2-1; CDR3: CASSPRYSRRSHNEQFF; DNA: TGTGCCAGCAGCCCCAGATACAGCCGTCGCTCCCATAATGAGCAGTTCTTC
size: -; V: TRBV19; D: -; J: TRBJ1-5; CDR3: CASSISSVTVNQPQHF; DNA: TGTGCCAGTAGTATATCTAGTGTAACAGTCAATCAGCCCCAGCATTTT
size: -; V: TRBV18; D: -; J: TRBJ2-7; CDR3: CASSPGRVYEQYF; DNA: TGTGCCAGCTCACCAGGCAGGGTCTACGAGCAGTACTTC
size: -; V: TRBV5-4; D: -; J: TRBJ2-1; CDR3: CASSFDWGTNEQFF; DNA: TGTGCCAGCAGCTTCGACTGGGGTACGAATGAGCAGTTCTTC
size: -; V: TRBV2; D: -; J: TRBJ2-7; CDR3: CASKRAYEQYF; DNA: TGTGCCAGCAAGAGGGCGTACGAGCAGTACTTC
size: -; V: TRBV18; D: TRBD1; J: TRBJ2-7; CDR3: CASSRSRDRSYEQYF; DNA: TGTGCCAGCTCACGATCCCGGGACAGGTCCTACGAGCAGTACTTC
size: -; V: TRBV28; D: -; J: TRBJ2-3; CDR3: CASRQGTRVRPQYF; DNA: TGTGCCAGCAGACAAGGGACCCGCGTTCGCCCGCAGTATTTT
size: -; V: TRBV18; D: -; J: TRBJ2-2; CDR3: CASSPLGSGELFF; DNA: TGTGCCAGCTCACCACTCGGTTCCGGGGAGCTGTTTTTT
size: -; V: TRBV11-3; D: TRBD1; J: TRBJ1-1; CDR3: CASSAGQPTEAFF; DNA: TGTGCCAGCAGCGCGGGACAGCCGACTGAAGCTTTCTTT
size: -; V: TRBV29-1; D: -; J: TRBJ2-7; CDR3: CSVSGGVYEQYF; DNA: TGCAGCGTGTCCGGCGGGGTCTACGAGCAGTACTTC